The 15 T cell receptor beta chains given below trace back to one sample, sequenced in a study of CD8 T cells in seronegative destructive rheumatoid arthritis. Data came from immunoSEQ multiplex PCR; TCRdb stores just in-frame clones and leaves some out. The table records several thousand clones, about 69% of them present only once. The sample taken for sequencing was CD8+ T cells from blood. Receptors were obtained from a woman aged 50-75 years with seronegative destructive rheumatoid arthritis.

The chain recombines TRBV7-2 with TRBJ2-2, with no clear D. This CDR3 contains 17 residues. CDR1 is SGHTA, CDR2 FQGNSA, per germline. Trimming shortened V by 2 bases and J by 2 bases, and 15 bases separated the two germline ends. Written as DNA, the CDR3 is TGTGCCAGCAGCTTATATCTATGGCAGGAAAACACCGGGGAGCTGTTTTTT. Protein: CASSLYLWQENTGELFF.

This rearrangement joins TRBV19 to TRBJ1-1; D is unclear. V was clipped by 2 bases and J by 3 bases, with 13 bases between them. The CDR3 runs 15 residues. The V gene's germline CDR1 is LNHDA and CDR2 SQIVND (reference sequence). The CDR3 nucleotides are TGTGCCAGTAGTATATTGAAACGAGCGGACACTGAAGCTTTCTTT. Its translation is CASSILKRADTEAFF.

This sequence joins TRBV5-1 and TRBJ1-3; D uncertain. Trimming pared 3 bases from V and 0 bases from J, leaving 10 bases between. There are 15 residues in the CDR3. CDR1 and CDR2 from the germline V gene are SGHRS and YFSETQ. The CDR3 loop reads CASSSGIGSGNTIYF. Here the CDR3 DNA reads TGCGCCAGCAGCTCAGGAATCGGCTCTGGAAACACCATATATTTT.

For this clone: This sample includes further DNA sequences coding for the same CDR3. This CDR3 is CASSSGQGTYEQYF. For the CDR3, the DNA is TGTGCCAGCAGTTCAGGCCAGGGTACCTACGAGCAGTACTTC. The gene calls are TRBV2 and TRBJ2-7; TRBD1 might be the D (5 bases). In germline, CDR1 is SNHLY, CDR2 FYNNEI. Trimming took 5 bases from V and 2 from J, leaving 13 bases between them. This CDR3 has 14 residues.

V is TRBV2 and J is TRBJ1-1; D remains unclear. Trimming removed 3 bases at V and 6 bases at J, with 14 bases between. This CDR3 contains 14 residues. In germline, CDR1 is SNHLY, CDR2 FYNNEI. Here the CDR3 DNA reads TGTGCCAGCAGTGACATGGGGAGTTTAGCTGAAGCTTTCTTT. Its protein is CASSDMGSLAEAFF.

The genes are TRBV27 and TRBJ2-7; TRBD1 is a possible D gene (6 bases). Germline CDR1 is MNHEY and CDR2 is SMNVEV (reference sequence). The CDR3 contains 15 residues. The germline V and J ends were trimmed by 3 bases and 2 bases, with 14 bases remaining between them. The DNA for the CDR3 is TGTGCCAGCAGTTTTACAGGGCAGGGGACCTACGAGCAGTACTTC. Amino acids: CASSFTGQGTYEQYF.

With regard to this clone: A much larger clone differs from this one at a single base, so this may be a read error. The chain combines TRBV29-1 with TRBJ2-1; weak D call: TRBD1 (5 bases). The V end was cut by 1 base, the J end by 10 bases, with 11 bases between. Germline values: CDR1 SQVTM, CDR2 ANQGSEA. The CDR3 has 12 residues. CDR3 protein: CSVEVMGQEQFF. The DNA of the CDR3 is TGCAGCGTTGAAGTGATGGGGCAGGAGCAGTTCTTC.

V is TRBV7-9 and J is TRBJ1-4; 7 nucleotides agree with TRBD1. The CDR3 is 13 amino acids. V lost 5 bases, J lost 17 bases, and 14 bases stayed unmatched. The V gene's germline CDR1 is SEHNR and CDR2 FQNEAQ (reference sequence). CDR3 region: CASSPTGFREFFF. In nucleotides, the CDR3 is TGTGCCAGCAGCCCGACAGGGTTCCGAGAGTTTTTTTTT.

By share, this clone ranks as medium-sized. The chain carries TRBV9 and TRBJ2-7, with a tentative D call TRBD1 (6 bases). Germline V lookup: CDR1 SGDLS, CDR2 YYNGEE. The CDR3 length is 14 residues. The V gene lost 4 bases and the J gene lost 1 base, with 12 bases spanning the gap. The CDR3 DNA reads TGTGCCAGCAGCCGAACAGGGCGTTCCTACGAGCAGTACTTC. Its translation: CASSRTGRSYEQYF.

This clone was observed once. The chain recombines TRBV19 with TRBJ1-5, with D unclear. V shed 2 bases and J shed 4 bases, with 3 bases lying between them. This CDR3 is 12 amino acids long. Germline V gene data show CDR1 as LNHDA and CDR2 as SQIVND (reference sequence). CDR3 region: CASSISNQPQHF. The CDR3 DNA is TGTGCCAGTAGTATATCTAATCAGCCCCAGCATTTT.

This clone was seen a few times. The CDR3 DNA sequence: TGTGCCACCAGCAGACAGGGGGATGGCTACACCTTC. Protein product: CATSRQGDGYTF. The genes are TRBV15 and TRBJ1-2, with 7 bases identical to TRBD1. Germline CDR1 and CDR2: LNHNV and YYDKDF (reference sequence). This CDR3 contains 12 residues. J lost 6 bases, V lost 2 bases, and 0 bases had no gene match.

Sample share makes this clone large (0.1 to 1%). This chain uses TRBV28 with TRBJ2-7; TRBD1 might be the D (6 bases). Germline CDR1 is MDHEN and CDR2 is SYDVKM. This CDR3 spans 16 amino acids. Between the trimmed V and J ends, which lost 6 bases and 2 bases, there was a span of 20 bases. CDR3 loop: CASRRNRVGLAYEQYF. The CDR3 nucleotides read TGTGCCAGCAGGAGAAACAGGGTAGGTTTGGCCTACGAGCAGTACTTC.

The rearrangement joins TRBV6-6 to TRBJ1-1; D may be TRBD1 (5 bases). CDR1 and CDR2 from the germline V gene are MNHNY and SVGAGI (reference sequence). Trimming removed 0 bases from V and 11 bases from J, with 19 bases in between. The CDR3 is 15 amino acids. The CDR3 coding sequence is TGTGCCAGCAGTTACTCCCCTCGACAGCAGTCCGATGCTTTCTTT. Protein sequence: CASSYSPRQQSDAFF.

This clone was detected only a few times. The chain is built from TRBV7-2 and TRBJ1-2; 10 bases agree with TRBD1. V lost 1 base and J lost 6; bases outside the gene matches: 5. CDR1 SGHTA and CDR2 FQGNSA come from the germline V gene. The CDR3 is made up of 15 amino acids. CDR3 residues: CASSLGVTGGDGYTF. The CDR3 DNA reads TGTGCCAGCAGCTTAGGTGTGACAGGGGGCGATGGCTACACCTTC.

The sample holds a few counts of this clone. The chain combines TRBV7-9 with TRBJ2-1, with D possibly TRBD1 on 6 matching bases. CDR3 length equals 13 residues. The V gene lost 10 bases and the J gene lost 5 bases, with 15 bases spanning the gap. Germline-derived CDR1 and CDR2 are SEHNR and FQNEAQ (reference sequence). This CDR3 is CATGQYNDNEQFF. The CDR3 DNA follows: TGTGCCACCGGACAGTACAATGACAATGAGCAGTTCTTC.